This TCR beta chain is from a study of blood T cells in healthy people across ages. V lost 6 bases and J lost 11; bases outside the gene matches: 11. This CDR3 has 14 amino acids. CDR1 is MGHDK and CDR2 is SYGVNS in the germline V gene. The amount of total RNA extracted per sample was at least 5.5 micrograms. Next came a second PCR, run for about 7 to 12 cycles, which used a sample-barcoded 5' primer along with a J-beta primer mix. The template-switch adaptor, which had 12 random nucleotides, put a tag on each cDNA molecule. TCRdb redid the calling of the 5' RACE reads with MiXCR, one entry per CDR3 protein. Of around 800,000 distinct CDR3 sequences detected, about 42% appear once; the ten largest clones hold around 18%. This clonotype has more than one count but fewer than ten.

This sequence was found in a man older than 75 in good health. The genes are TRBV25-1 and TRBJ2-5; 11 positions match TRBD2. The sample was blood. The CDR3 region is CASRASGRNDEQYF. CDR3 coding DNA: TGTGCCAGCAGAGCTAGCGGGAGGAACGATGAGCAGTACTTC. Drawing the rest from reference TRBV25-1 and TRBJ2-5, the complete variable domain is EADIYQTPRYLVIGTGKKITLECSQTMGHDKMYWYQQDPGMELHLIHYSYGVNSTEKGDLSSESTVSRIRTEHFPLTLESARPSHTSQYLCASRASGRNDEQYFGPGTRLLVL.